This TCR beta chain was profiled in a study of response to subunit inactivated influenza vaccine. Study-wide findings and caveats: Every seasonal influenza vaccination brings in few new T cells, the authors suggested.

This clonotype has a count of ten or more. The antigen remains undetermined. TCRdb re-called the RT-PCR reads with MiXCR, one entry per CDR3 protein. Seen here are under 550,000 distinct CDR3 sequences, less than 8% observed once, and the top ten hold 10% to 15%. This sequence was found in a man in his fifties or sixties who received an inactivated influenza vaccine. The material was PBMCs from blood, obtained roughly 24 months after vaccination.

CDR3 nucleotides: TGTGCCAGCAGTTTTCTCCTGGGGGGTCAGAACACTGAAGCTTTCTTT. The encoded protein is CASSFLLGGQNTEAFF. V gene TRBV27 combines with J gene TRBJ1-1; D is possibly TRBD1 (5 bases). Germline-derived CDR1 and CDR2 are MNHEY and SMNVEV (reference sequence). Trimming cost V 3 bases and J 1 base, with 15 bases left between them. This CDR3 is 16 amino acids long.